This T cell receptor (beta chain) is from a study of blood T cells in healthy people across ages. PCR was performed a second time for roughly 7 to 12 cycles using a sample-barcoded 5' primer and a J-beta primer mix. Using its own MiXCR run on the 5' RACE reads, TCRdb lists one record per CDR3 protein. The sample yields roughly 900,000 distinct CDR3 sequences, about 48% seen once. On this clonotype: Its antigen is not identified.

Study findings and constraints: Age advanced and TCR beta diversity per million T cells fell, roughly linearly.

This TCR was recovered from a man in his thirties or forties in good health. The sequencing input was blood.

As DNA, the CDR3 is TGTGCCAGCAACAAGCAGGGGGCGCGTGGCTACACCTTC. Protein sequence: CASNKQGARGYTF. J is TRBJ1-2 and V is TRBV28, with 8 nucleotides matching TRBD1. V lost 7 bases to trimming and J lost 7 bases; unmatched junction nucleotides: 8. This CDR3 contains 13 residues. CDR1 is MDHEN, CDR2 SYDVKM, per germline.